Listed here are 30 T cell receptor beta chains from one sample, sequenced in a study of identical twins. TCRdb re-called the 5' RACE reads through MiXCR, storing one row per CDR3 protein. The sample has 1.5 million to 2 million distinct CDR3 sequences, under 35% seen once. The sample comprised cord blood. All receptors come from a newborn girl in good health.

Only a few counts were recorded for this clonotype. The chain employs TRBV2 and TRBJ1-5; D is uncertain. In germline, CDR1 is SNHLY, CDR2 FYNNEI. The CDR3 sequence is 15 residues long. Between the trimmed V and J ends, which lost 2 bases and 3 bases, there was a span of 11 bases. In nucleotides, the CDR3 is TGTGCCAGCAGTGAATTGGGGAAAATCAATCAGCCCCAGCATTTT. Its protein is CASSELGKINQPQHF.

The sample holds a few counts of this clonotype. The CDR3 loop reads CASSSYRGKQETQYF. CDR3 coding DNA: TGTGCCAGCAGTTCCTACAGGGGAAAGCAAGAGACCCAGTACTTC. The rearrangement links TRBV27 to TRBJ2-5, with 7 positions matching TRBD1. The germline gives CDR1 MNHEY, CDR2 SMNVEV (reference sequence). With 4 bases clipped from V and 2 bases from J, the junction kept 7 bases outside the gene matches. The CDR3 runs 15 residues.

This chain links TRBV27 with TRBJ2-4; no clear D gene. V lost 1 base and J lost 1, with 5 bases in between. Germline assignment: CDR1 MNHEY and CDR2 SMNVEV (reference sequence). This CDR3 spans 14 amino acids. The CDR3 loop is CASSLLRAKNIQYF. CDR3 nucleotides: TGTGCCAGCAGTTTATTAAGGGCCAAAAACATTCAGTACTTC.

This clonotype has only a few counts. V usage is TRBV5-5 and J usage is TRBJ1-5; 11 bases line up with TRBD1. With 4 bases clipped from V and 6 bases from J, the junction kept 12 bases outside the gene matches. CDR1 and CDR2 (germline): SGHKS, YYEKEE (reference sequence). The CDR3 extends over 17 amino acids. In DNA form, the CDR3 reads TGTGCCAGCAGCCCCCGGCCGGGACAGGGGGGTGGTCAGCCCCAGCATTTT. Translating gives CASSPRPGQGGGQPQHF.

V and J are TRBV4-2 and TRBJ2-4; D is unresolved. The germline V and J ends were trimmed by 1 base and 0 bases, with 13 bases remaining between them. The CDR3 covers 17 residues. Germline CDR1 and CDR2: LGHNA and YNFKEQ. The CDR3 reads CASSQGFRTLAKNIQYF. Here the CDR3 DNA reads TGTGCCAGCAGCCAAGGGTTCCGCACCCTAGCCAAAAACATTCAGTACTTC.

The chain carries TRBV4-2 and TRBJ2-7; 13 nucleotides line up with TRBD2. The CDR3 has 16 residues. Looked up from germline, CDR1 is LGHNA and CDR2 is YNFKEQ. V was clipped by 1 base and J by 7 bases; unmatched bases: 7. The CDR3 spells CASSQAGTSGMNEQYF. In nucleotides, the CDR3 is TGTGCCAGCAGCCAAGCAGGGACTAGCGGGATGAATGAGCAGTACTTC.

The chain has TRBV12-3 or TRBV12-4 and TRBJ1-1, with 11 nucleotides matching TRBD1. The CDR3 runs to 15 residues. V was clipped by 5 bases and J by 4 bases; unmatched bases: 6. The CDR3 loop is CASSPGGTGGTEAFF. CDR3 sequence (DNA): TGTGCCAGCAGTCCAGGAGGGACAGGGGGCACTGAAGCTTTCTTT.

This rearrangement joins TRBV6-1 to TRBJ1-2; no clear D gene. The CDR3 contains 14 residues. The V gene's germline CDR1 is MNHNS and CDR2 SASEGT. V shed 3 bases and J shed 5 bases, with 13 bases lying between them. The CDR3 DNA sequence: TGTGCCAGCAGTGAGCCAGCCCGCCTATATGGCTACACCTTC. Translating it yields CASSEPARLYGYTF.

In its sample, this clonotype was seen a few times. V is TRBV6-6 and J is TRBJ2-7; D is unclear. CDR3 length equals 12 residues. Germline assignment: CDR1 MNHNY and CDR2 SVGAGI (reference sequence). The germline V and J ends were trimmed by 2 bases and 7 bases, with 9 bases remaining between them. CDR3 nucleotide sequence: TGTGCCAGCAGTTACCCCCGTAAAGAGCAGTACTTC. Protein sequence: CASSYPRKEQYF.

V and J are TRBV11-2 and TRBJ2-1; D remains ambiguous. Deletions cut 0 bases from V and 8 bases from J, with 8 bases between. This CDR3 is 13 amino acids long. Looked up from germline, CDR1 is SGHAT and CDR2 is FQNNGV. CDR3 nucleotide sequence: TGTGCCAGCAGCTTAGAGGGTACGGATGAGCAGTTCTTC. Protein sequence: CASSLEGTDEQFF.

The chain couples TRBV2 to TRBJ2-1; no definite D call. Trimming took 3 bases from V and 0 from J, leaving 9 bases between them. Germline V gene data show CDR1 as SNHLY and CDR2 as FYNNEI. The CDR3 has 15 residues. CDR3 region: CASSDRLSSYNEQFF. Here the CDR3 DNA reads TGTGCCAGCAGTGACAGGCTGAGCTCCTACAATGAGCAGTTCTTC.

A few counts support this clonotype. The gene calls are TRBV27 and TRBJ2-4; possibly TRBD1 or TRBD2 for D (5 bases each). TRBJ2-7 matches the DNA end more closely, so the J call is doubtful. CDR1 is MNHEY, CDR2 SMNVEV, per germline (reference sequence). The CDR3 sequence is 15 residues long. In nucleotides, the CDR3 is TGTGCCAGCAGCCCCCGAGGGACCTTCTCCTACGAGCAGTACTTC. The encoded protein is CASSPRGTFSYEQYF.

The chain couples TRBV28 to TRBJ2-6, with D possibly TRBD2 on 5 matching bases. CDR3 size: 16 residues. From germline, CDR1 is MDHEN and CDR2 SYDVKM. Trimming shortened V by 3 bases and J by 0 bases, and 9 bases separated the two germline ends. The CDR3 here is CASSFFGISGANVLTF. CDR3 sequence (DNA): TGTGCCAGCAGTTTCTTCGGGATCTCTGGGGCCAACGTCCTGACTTTC.

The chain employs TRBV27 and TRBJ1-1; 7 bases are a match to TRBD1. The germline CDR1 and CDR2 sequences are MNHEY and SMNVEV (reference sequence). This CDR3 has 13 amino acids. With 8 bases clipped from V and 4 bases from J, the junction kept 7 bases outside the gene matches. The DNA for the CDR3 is TGTGCCAGCCGCCCCTCAGGGGGCACTGAAGCTTTCTTT. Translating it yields CASRPSGGTEAFF.

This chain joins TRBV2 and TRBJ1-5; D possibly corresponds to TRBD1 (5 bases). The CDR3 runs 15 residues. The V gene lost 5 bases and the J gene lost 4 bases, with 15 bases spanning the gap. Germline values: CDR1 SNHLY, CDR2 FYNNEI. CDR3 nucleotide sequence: TGTGCCAGCAGTCCAGGGCTGAGTGTAAATCAGCCCCAGCATTTT. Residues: CASSPGLSVNQPQHF.

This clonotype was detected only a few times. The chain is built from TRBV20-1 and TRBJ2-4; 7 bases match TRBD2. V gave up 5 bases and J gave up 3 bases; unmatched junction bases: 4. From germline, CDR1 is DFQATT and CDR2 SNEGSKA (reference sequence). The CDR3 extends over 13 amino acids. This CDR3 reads CSAGSGHKNIQYF. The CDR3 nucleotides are TGCAGTGCTGGTAGCGGGCACAAAAACATTCAGTACTTC.

The CDR3 here is CASSPLPGSWSSGANVLTF. The CDR3 nucleotides read TGTGCCAGCAGCCCATTACCGGGATCCTGGTCCTCTGGGGCCAACGTCCTGACTTTC. The chain combines TRBV12-3 or TRBV12-4 with TRBJ2-6; possible D gene TRBD2, 5 bases. V shed 6 bases and J shed 0 bases, with 21 bases lying between them. The CDR3 contains 19 residues.

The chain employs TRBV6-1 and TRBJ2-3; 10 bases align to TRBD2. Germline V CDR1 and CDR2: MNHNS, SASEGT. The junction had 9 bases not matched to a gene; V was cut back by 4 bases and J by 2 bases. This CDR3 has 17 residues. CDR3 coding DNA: TGTGCCAGCAGTGTCCTTCTAGCGGGGGCGAACACAGATACGCAGTATTTT. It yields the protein CASSVLLAGANTDTQYF.

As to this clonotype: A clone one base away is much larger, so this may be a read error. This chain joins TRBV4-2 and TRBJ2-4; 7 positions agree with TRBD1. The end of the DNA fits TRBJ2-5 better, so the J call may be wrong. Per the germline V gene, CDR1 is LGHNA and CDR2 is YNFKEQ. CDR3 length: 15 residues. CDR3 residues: CANSQGVVVQETQYF. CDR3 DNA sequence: TGTGCCAACAGCCAGGGGGTAGTTGTCCAAGAGACCCAGTACTTC.

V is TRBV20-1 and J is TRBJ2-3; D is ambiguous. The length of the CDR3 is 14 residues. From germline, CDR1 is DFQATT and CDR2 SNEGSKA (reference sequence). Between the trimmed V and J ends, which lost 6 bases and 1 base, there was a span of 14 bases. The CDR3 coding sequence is TGCAGTGCGCGTACCTTCCGGGGCACAGATACGCAGTATTTT. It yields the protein CSARTFRGTDTQYF.

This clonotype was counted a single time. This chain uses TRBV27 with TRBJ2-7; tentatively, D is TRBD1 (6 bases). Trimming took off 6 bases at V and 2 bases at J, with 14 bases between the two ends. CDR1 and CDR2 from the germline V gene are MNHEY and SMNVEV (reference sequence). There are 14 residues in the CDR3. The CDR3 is CASRSGTYTYEQYF. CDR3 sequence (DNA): TGTGCCAGCAGATCCGGGACATACACCTACGAGCAGTACTTC.

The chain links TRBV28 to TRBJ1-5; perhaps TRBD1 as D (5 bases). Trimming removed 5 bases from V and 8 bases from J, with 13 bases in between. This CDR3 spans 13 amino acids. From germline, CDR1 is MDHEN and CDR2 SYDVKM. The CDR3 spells CASSPSWGEPQHF. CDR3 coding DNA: TGTGCCAGCAGTCCGTCCTGGGGGGAGCCCCAGCATTTT.

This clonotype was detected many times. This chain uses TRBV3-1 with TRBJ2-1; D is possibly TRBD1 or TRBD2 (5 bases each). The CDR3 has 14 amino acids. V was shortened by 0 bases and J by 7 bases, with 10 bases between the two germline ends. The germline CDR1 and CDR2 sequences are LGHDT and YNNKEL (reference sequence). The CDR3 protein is CASSQDLEGNEQFF. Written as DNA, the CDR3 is TGTGCCAGCAGCCAAGATCTTGAGGGGAATGAGCAGTTCTTC.

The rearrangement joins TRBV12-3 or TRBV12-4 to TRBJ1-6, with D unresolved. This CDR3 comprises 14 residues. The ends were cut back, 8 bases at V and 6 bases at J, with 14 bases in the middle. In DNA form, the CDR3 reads TGTGCCAGCCGTCCCCCGGAGGGTAATTCACCCCTCCACTTT. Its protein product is CASRPPEGNSPLHF.

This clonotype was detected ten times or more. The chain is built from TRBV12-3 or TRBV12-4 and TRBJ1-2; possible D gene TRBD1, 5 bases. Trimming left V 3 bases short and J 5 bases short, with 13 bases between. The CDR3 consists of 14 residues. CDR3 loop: CASSFGGAGYGYTF. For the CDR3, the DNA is TGTGCCAGCAGTTTTGGAGGGGCGGGGTATGGCTACACCTTC.

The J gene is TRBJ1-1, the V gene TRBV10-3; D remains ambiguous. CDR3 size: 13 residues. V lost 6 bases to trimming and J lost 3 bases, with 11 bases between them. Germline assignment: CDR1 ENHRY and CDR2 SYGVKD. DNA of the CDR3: TGTGCCATCAGAGACACACCAGACACTGAAGCTTTCTTT. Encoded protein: CAIRDTPDTEAFF.

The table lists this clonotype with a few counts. This chain's CDR3 is CASSPHSGGSSYEQYF. Here the CDR3 DNA reads TGCGCCAGCAGCCCCCATAGCGGGGGAAGCTCCTACGAGCAGTACTTC. The gene calls are TRBV4-1 and TRBJ2-7; TRBD2 matches 9 bases. The CDR3 is 16 amino acids. Germline CDR1 and CDR2: MGHRA and YSYEKL. J gave up 0 bases and V 4 bases, and 7 bases lay outside the gene matches.

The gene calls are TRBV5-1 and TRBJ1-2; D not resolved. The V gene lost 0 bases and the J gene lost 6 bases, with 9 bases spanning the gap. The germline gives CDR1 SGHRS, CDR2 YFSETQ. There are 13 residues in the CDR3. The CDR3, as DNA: TGCGCCAGCAGCTTGGTGGGTTCTAATGGCTACACCTTC. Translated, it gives CASSLVGSNGYTF.

CDR3 bases: TGTGCCAGCAGTTACGCGCAGGGTCCCAATGAAAAACTGTTTTTT. Its translation: CASSYAQGPNEKLFF. The J gene is TRBJ1-4, the V gene TRBV6-5; the D gene is possibly TRBD1 (5 bases). This CDR3 region has 15 residues. V lost 2 bases and J 5 bases, leaving 12 bases between the germline ends. Germline assignment: CDR1 MNHEY and CDR2 SVGAGI.

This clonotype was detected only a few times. This CDR3 is CASSFSGPRTDTQYF. The CDR3 region has the DNA TGTGCCAGCAGCTTTAGCGGACCGCGCACAGATACGCAGTATTTT. The chain employs TRBV7-2 and TRBJ2-3, with D perhaps matching TRBD2 (6 bases). The CDR3 is 15 residues long. Trimming left V 3 bases short and J 1 base short, with 11 bases between. Germline V gene sequence: CDR1 SGHTA, CDR2 FQGNSA.